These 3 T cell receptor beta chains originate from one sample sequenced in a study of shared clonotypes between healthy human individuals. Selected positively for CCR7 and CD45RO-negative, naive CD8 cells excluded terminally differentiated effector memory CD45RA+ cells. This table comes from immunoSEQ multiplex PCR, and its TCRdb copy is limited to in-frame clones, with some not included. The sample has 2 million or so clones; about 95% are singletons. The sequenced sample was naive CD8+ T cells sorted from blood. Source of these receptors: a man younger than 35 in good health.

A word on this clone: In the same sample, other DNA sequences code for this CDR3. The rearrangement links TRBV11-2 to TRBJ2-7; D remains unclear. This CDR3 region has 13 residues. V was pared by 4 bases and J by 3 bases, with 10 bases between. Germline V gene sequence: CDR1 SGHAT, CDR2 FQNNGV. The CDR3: CASSYAGGYEQYF. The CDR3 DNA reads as TGTGCCAGCAGCTACGCAGGTGGCTACGAGCAGTACTTC.

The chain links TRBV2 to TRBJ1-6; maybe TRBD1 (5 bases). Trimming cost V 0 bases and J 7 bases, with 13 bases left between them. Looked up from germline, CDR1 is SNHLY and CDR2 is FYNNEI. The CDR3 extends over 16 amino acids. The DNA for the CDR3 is TGTGCCAGCAGTGAAGCGTCCGGCAGGACAAATTCACCCCTCCACTTT. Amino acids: CASSEASGRTNSPLHF.

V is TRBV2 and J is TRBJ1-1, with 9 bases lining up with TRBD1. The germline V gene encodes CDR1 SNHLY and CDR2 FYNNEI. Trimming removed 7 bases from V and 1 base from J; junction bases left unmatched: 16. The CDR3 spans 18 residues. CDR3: CASNYQSDRGRENTEAFF. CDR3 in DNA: TGTGCCAGCAACTACCAGTCGGACAGGGGCCGTGAGAACACTGAAGCTTTCTTT.